One sample yielded the 8 T cell receptor beta chains listed below, sequenced in a study of blood T cell repertoires in COVID-19. The assay was immunoSEQ multiplex PCR, and TCRdb's table has in-frame clones only and misses some. This sample has about 20,000 clones, with around 89% found just once. The source material was peripheral blood. Every receptor here comes from a human donor in a cohort sampled during active COVID-19.

The chain is built from TRBV19 and TRBJ1-2; 11 nucleotides agree with TRBD1. The CDR3 length is 15 residues. The V gene end was trimmed by 6 bases and the J gene end by 8 bases; junction bases not matched to a gene: 11. Germline CDR1 is LNHDA and CDR2 is SQIVND (reference sequence). The CDR3 region is CASSTAPGQGGGYTF. CDR3 DNA: TGTGCCAGTAGCACAGCACCGGGACAGGGGGGCGGCTACACCTTC.

The gene calls are TRBV9 and TRBJ1-3, with no clear D. The CDR3 is 11 amino acids. CDR1 and CDR2 from the germline V gene are SGDLS and YYNGEE. Trimming took 4 bases from V and 8 from J, leaving 7 bases between them. The CDR3 bases are TGTGCCAGCAGCCTCGGGGACACCATATATTTT. It translates to CASSLGDTIYF.

The rearrangement links TRBV5-1 to TRBJ2-1, with 8 bases matching TRBD2. After removal of 0 bases from V and 8 bases from J, the junction contained 4 bases not matched to a gene. Germline V gives CDR1 SGHRS, CDR2 YFSETQ. The CDR3 contains 14 residues. DNA for the CDR3: TGCGCCAGCAGCTTGGGACTAGCGAGGGATGAGCAGTTCTTC. Amino acid sequence: CASSLGLARDEQFF.

This chain connects TRBV5-1 to TRBJ2-1, with D possibly being TRBD2 (5 bases). Trimming shortened V by 4 bases and J by 5 bases, and 10 bases separated the two germline ends. The CDR3 contains 13 residues. Germline V gene lookup returns CDR1 SGHRS and CDR2 YFSETQ. The CDR3 sequence: CASSPGYDNEQFF. The CDR3 bases are TGCGCCAGCAGCCCGGGATATGACAATGAGCAGTTCTTC.

J is TRBJ1-2 and V is TRBV27, with D possibly TRBD1 on 5 matching bases. The CDR3 runs to 15 residues. The ends were cut back, 2 bases at V and 2 bases at J, with 12 bases in the middle. The germline CDR1 and CDR2 sequences are MNHEY and SMNVEV (reference sequence). The CDR3 loop is CASSLNWQGNYGYTF. For the CDR3, the DNA is TGTGCCAGCAGTTTAAACTGGCAGGGCAACTATGGCTACACCTTC.

The chain has TRBV5-4 and TRBJ1-1; maybe TRBD1 (6 bases). Germline CDR1 and CDR2: SGHNT and YYREEE (reference sequence). Trimming took 7 bases from V and 0 from J, leaving 16 bases between them. The CDR3 has 15 amino acids. CDR3 sequence reads: CASSRDTGLNTEAFF. DNA of the CDR3: TGTGCCAGCTCCCGGGACACGGGTTTGAACACTGAAGCTTTCTTT.

The genes are TRBV11-1 and TRBJ2-7, with TRBD2 as a possible D gene (6 bases). Between the trimmed V and J ends, which lost 5 bases and 3 bases, there was a span of 17 bases. The CDR3 contains 15 residues. Per germline, CDR1 SGHAT and CDR2 FQDESV (reference sequence). CDR3 residues: CASSQYPGGDYEQYF. The DNA for the CDR3 is TGTGCCAGCAGCCAATATCCCGGGGGAGACTACGAGCAGTACTTC.

V and J are TRBV19 and TRBJ2-7, with TRBD1 as a possible D gene (6 bases). Trimming pared 2 bases from V and 0 bases from J, leaving 14 bases between. Germline V CDR1 and CDR2: LNHDA, SQIVND (reference sequence). This CDR3 spans 16 amino acids. The CDR3 is CASSITGTFSSYEQYF. The CDR3 region has the DNA TGTGCCAGTAGTATAACAGGGACGTTCAGCTCCTACGAGCAGTACTTC.